This paragraph covers one T cell receptor (beta chain) sequence. Clones were read by immunoSEQ multiplex PCR, and TCRdb kept only the in-frame ones, dropping some. This table has approximately 70,000 clones, 85% appearing once. This entry is derived from a study of OX40 agonist ivuxolimab in advanced cancers. People who had autoimmune disease history or systemic immunosuppression were excluded. At baseline, cycle 4 day 1, and cycle 7 day 1, blood was sampled. CDR1 SGHRS and CDR2 YFSETQ come from the germline V gene. The V and J ends lost 5 bases and 0 bases respectively, with 15 bases between them. The CDR3 is 15 amino acids.

The sample consisted of CD4+ or CD8+ T cells sorted from blood, taken in a trial of the OX40 agonist ivuxolimab. V gene TRBV5-1 combines with J gene TRBJ2-7; D might be TRBD1 (6 bases). The sequence came from an adult with an advanced solid tumor such as melanoma, head and neck, liver or kidney cancer. CDR3 sequence reads: CASSLSGQSSYEQYF. For the CDR3, the DNA is TGCGCCAGCAGTTTGTCCGGACAGAGCTCCTACGAGCAGTACTTC. Drawing the rest from reference TRBV5-1 and TRBJ2-7, the complete variable domain is KAGVTQTPRYLIKTRGQQVTLSCSPISGHRSVSWYQQTPGQGLQFLFEYFSETQRNKGNFPGRFSGRQFSNSRSEMNVSTLELGDSALYLCASSLSGQSSYEQYFGPGTRLTVT.